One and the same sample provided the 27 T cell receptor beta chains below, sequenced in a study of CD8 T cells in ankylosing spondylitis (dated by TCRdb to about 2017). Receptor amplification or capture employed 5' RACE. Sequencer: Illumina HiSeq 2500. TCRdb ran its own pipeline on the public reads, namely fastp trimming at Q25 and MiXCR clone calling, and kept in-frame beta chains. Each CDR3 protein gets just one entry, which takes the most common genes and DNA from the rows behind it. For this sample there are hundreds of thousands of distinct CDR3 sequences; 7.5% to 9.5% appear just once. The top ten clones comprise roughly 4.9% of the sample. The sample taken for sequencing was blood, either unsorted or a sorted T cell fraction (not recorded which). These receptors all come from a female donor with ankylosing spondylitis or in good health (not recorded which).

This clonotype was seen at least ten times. CDR3 sequence: CATSRVPGAAHQPQHF. DNA of the CDR3: TGTGCCACCAGCAGAGTCCCCGGGGCAGCCCATCAGCCCCAGCATTTT. The chain joins TRBV15 to TRBJ1-5, with D possibly matching TRBD1 (5 bases). The V end lost 1 base, the J end lost 5 bases, and 15 bases lay between the germline ends. The CDR3 length is 16 residues. The V gene's germline CDR1 is LNHNV and CDR2 YYDKDF (reference sequence). The full variable domain, its missing parts supplied by reference TRBV15 and TRBJ1-5, is DAMVIQNPRYQVTQFGKPVTLSCSQTLNHNVMYWYQQKSSQAPKLLFHYYDKDFNNEADTPDNFQSRRPNTSFCFLDIRSPGLGDTAMYLCATSRVPGAAHQPQHFGDGTRLSIL.

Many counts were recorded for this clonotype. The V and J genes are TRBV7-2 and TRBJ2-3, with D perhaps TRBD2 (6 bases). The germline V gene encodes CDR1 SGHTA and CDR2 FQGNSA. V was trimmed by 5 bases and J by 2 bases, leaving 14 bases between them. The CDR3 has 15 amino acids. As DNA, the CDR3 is TGTGCCAGCAGCGATTATGGAGGGCCCACAGATACGCAGTATTTT. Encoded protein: CASSDYGGPTDTQYF.

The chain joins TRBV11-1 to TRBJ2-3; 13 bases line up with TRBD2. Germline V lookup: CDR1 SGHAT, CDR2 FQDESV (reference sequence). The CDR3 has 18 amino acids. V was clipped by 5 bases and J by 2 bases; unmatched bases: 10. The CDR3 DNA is TGTGCCAGCAGCGTGCGATTCGGGACTAGCGGGGACACAGATACGCAGTATTTT. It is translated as CASSVRFGTSGDTDTQYF.

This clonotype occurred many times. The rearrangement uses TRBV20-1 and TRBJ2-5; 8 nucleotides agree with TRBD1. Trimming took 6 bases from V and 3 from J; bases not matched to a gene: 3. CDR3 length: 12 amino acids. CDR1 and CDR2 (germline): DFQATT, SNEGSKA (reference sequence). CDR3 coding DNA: TGCAGTGCGCTGACAGGGGAAGAGACCCAGTACTTC. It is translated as CSALTGEETQYF.

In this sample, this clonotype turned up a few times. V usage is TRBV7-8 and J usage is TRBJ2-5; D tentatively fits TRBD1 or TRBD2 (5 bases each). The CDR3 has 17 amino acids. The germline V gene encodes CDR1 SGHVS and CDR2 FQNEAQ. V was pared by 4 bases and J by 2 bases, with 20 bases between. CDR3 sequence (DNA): TGTGCCAGCAGCTCGATAGAACGCCAGGGACCACAAGAGACCCAGTACTTC. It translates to CASSSIERQGPQETQYF.

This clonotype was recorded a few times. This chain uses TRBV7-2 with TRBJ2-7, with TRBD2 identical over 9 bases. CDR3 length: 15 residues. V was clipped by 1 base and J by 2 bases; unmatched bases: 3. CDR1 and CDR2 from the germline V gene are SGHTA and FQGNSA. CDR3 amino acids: CASSLEAGGPYEQYF. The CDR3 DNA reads TGTGCCAGCAGCTTAGAAGCGGGAGGCCCCTACGAGCAGTACTTC.

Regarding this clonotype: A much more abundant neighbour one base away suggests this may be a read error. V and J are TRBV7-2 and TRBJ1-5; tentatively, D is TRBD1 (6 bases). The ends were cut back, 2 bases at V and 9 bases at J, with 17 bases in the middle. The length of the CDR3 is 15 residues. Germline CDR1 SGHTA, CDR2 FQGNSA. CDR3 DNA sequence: TGTGCCAGCAGCTTAAGGCAGGGGACGGGTCCGCCCCAGCATTTT. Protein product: CASSLRQGTGPPQHF.

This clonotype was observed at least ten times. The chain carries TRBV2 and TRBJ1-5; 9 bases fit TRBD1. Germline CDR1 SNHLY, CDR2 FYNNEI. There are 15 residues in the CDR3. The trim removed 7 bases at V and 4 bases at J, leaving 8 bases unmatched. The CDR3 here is CASNLQGAGNQPQHF. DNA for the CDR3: TGTGCCAGCAACTTACAGGGGGCAGGTAATCAGCCCCAGCATTTT.

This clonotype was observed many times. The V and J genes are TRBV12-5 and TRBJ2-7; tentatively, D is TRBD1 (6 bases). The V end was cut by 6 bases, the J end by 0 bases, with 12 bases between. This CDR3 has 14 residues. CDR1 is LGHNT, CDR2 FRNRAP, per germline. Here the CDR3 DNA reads TGTGCTAGTGGACTAATACAGGGCTCCTACGAGCAGTACTTC. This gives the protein CASGLIQGSYEQYF.

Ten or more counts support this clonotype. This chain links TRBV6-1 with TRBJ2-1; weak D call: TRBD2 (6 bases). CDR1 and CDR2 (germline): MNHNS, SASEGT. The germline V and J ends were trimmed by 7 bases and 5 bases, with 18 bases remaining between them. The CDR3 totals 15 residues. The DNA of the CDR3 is TGTGCCAGCACCCCATCCCCCCGGGGGAACAATGAGCAGTTCTTC. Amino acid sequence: CASTPSPRGNNEQFF.

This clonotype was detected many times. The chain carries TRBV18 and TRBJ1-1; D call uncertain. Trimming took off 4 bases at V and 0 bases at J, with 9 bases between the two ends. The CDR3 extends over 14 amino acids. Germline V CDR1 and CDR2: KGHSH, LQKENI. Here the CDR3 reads CASSLDAMNTEAFF. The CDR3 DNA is TGTGCCAGCTCACTGGATGCCATGAACACTGAAGCTTTCTTT.

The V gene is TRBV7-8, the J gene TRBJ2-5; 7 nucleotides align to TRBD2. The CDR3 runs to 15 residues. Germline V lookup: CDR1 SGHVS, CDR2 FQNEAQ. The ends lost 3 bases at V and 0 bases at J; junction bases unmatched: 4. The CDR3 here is CASSFTLANQETQYF. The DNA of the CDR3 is TGTGCCAGCAGCTTTACACTAGCGAACCAAGAGACCCAGTACTTC.

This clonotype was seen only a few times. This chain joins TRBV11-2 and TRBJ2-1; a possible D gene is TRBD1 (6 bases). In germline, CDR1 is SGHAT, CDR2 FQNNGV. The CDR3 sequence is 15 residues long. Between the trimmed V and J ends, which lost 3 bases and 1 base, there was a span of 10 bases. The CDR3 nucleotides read TGTGCCAGCAGCTTCTCAGGGGCGTCCTACAATGAGCAGTTCTTC. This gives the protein CASSFSGASYNEQFF.

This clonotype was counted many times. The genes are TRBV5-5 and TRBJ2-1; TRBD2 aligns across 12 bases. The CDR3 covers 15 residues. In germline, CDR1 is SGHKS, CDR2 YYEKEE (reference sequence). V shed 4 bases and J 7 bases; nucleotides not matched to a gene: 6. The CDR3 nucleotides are TGTGCCAGCAGCGTTGGTCTAGCGGGAGGGAATGAGCAGTTCTTC. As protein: CASSVGLAGGNEQFF.

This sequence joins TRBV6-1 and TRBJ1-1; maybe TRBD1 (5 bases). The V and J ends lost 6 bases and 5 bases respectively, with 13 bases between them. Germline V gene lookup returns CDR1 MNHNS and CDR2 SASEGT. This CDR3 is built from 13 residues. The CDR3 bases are TGTGCCAGCAGGCTCTCGACAGAGACTGAAGCTTTCTTT. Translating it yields CASRLSTETEAFF.

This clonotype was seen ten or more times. The CDR3 sequence: CSARRHVRETQYF. The DNA of the CDR3 is TGCAGTGCTAGACGGCATGTCCGAGAGACCCAGTACTTC. The chain is built from TRBV20-1 and TRBJ2-5; D gene unclear. V gave up 2 bases and J gave up 4 bases, with 11 bases separating them. CDR1 DFQATT and CDR2 SNEGSKA come from the germline V gene (reference sequence). The CDR3 extends over 13 amino acids.

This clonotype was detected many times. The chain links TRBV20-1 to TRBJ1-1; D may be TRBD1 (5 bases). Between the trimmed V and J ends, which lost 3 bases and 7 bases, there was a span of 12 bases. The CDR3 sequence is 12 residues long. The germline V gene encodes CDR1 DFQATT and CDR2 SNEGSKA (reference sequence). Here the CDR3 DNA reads TGCAGTGCTAGGGCAGACAGAGTTGAAGCTTTCTTT. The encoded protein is CSARADRVEAFF.

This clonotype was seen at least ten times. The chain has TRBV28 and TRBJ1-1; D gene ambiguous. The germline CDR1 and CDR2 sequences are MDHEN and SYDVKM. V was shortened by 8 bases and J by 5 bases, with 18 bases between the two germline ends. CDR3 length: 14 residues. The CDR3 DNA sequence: TGTGCCAGCCGTCAGTCGAGCCCGCGTACTGAAGCTTTCTTT. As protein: CASRQSSPRTEAFF. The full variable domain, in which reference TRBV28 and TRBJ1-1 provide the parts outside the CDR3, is DVKVTQSSRYLVKRTGEKVFLECVQDMDHENMFWYRQDPGLGLRLIYFSYDVKMKEKGDIPEGYSVSREKKERFSLILESASTNQTSMYLCASRQSSPRTEAFFGQGTRLTVV.

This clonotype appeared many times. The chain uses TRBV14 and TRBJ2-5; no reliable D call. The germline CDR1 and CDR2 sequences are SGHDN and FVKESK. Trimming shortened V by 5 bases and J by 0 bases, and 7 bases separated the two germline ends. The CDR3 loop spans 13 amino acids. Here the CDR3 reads CASSYQYQETQYF. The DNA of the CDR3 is TGTGCCAGCAGCTACCAGTACCAAGAGACCCAGTACTTC.

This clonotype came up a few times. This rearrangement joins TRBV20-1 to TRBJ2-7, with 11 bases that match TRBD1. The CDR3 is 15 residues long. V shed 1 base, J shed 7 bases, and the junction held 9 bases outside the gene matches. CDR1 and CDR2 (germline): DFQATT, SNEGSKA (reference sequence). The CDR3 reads CSARVRGQGVGEQYF. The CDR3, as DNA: TGCAGTGCTAGAGTCCGGGGACAGGGGGTAGGAGAGCAGTACTTC.

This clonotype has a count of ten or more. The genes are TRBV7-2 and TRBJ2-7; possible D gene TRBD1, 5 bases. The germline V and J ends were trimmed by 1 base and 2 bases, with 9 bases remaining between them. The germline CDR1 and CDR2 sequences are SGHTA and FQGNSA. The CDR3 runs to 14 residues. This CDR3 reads CASSLDLGPYEQYF. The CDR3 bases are TGTGCCAGCAGCTTAGATCTGGGGCCCTACGAGCAGTACTTC.

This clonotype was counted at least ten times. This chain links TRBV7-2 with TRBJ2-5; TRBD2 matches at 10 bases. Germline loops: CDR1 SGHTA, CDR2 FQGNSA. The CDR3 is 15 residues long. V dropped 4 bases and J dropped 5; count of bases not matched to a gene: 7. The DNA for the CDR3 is TGTGCCAGCAGCTCCTCTAGCGGGAGCATTGAGACCCAGTACTTC. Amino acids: CASSSSSGSIETQYF.

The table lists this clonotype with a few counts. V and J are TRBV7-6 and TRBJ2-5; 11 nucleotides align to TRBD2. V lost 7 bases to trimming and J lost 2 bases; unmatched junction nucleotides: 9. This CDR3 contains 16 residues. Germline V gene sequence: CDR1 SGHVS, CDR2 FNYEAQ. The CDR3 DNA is TGTGCCAGCACCCCGCTCCGACTAGCGGGACAAGAGACCCAGTACTTC. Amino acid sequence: CASTPLRLAGQETQYF.

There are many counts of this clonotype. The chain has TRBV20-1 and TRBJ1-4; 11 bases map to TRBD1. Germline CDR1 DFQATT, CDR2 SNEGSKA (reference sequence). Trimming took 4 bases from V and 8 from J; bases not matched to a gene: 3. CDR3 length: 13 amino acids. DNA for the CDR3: TGCAGTGCTACCGGGACAGGGGGGGAAAAACTGTTTTTT. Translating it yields CSATGTGGEKLFF.

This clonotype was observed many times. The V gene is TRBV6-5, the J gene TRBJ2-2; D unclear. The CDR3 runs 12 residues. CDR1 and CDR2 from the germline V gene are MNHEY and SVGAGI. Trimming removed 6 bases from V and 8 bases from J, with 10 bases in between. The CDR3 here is CASRLPRGELFF. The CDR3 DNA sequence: TGTGCCAGCAGACTACCTAGAGGGGAGCTGTTTTTT.

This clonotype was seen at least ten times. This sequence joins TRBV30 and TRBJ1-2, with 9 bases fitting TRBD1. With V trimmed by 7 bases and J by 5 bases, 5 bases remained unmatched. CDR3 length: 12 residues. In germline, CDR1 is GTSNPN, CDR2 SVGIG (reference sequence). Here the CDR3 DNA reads TGTGCCTTGACAGGGGGACCTTATGGCTACACCTTC. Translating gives CALTGGPYGYTF.

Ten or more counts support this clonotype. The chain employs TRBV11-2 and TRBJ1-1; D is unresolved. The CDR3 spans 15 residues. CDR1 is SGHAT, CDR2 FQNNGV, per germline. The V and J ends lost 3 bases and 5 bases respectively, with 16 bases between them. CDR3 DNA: TGTGCCAGCAGCTTCCGACGGCCAAGGGAGACTGAAGCTTTCTTT. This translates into CASSFRRPRETEAFF.